Described below is a single T cell receptor beta chain sequence and its context. The target antigen is unknown. The data were obtained in a study of T cell responses to AZD1222 COVID-19 vaccine. TCRdb's copy holds only in-frame clones and misses some; the assay was immunoSEQ multiplex PCR. The sample has some 61,000 clones; about 88% are singletons. Regarding the study as a whole: There were repertoire samples only from the period after the peak T cell response. Donors in the cohort were predominantly white British and more often female, and clonal diversity was possibly underestimated. Baseline antibody screening turned up just a handful of seropositive AZD1222 recipients. Reportedly, nearly half of unique spike TCRs recognized epitopes outside B.1.351/B.1.1.7 mutations.

Germline CDR1 reads MDHEN; CDR2 reads SYDVKM. V was shortened by 11 bases and J by 3 bases, with 16 bases between the two germline ends. The CDR3 extends over 13 amino acids. Here the sequenced sample was peripheral blood, taken on day 0 of AZD1222 vaccination. The source of this sequence is an adult in good health. This chain links TRBV28 with TRBJ1-2, with D possibly TRBD1 on 5 matching bases. The CDR3 DNA reads TGTGCCGGTCGGAACCGAGGGGACTATGGCTACACCTTC. This codes for CAGRNRGDYGYTF.